The next 3 T cell receptor beta chains were all read from a single sample in a study of shared T cell receptors in the human thymus. TCRdb's copy holds only in-frame clones and misses some; the assay was immunoSEQ multiplex PCR. The table has almost 550,000 clones, about 80% seen once. These records were also assigned to another study, of human thymus T cells.

Sample: thymocytes. The receptors were sampled from a boy younger than two with a congenital heart defect.

The sample holds a few counts of this clone. This chain uses TRBV5-1 with TRBJ2-7, with D perhaps matching TRBD1 (5 bases). Germline V gives CDR1 SGHRS, CDR2 YFSETQ. This CDR3 is built from 16 residues. Trimming left V 4 bases short and J 3 bases short, with 20 bases between. The CDR3 sequence: CASSPSTRGPFYEQYF. The CDR3 DNA sequence: TGCGCCAGCAGCCCATCTACAAGGGGCCCGTTCTACGAGCAGTACTTC.

The chain recombines TRBV23-1 with TRBJ2-1, with TRBD1 matching 7 bases. TRBV23-1 carries the ORF label, with uncertain function. The CDR3 consists of 13 residues. V was pared by 4 bases and J by 5 bases, with 2 bases of the junction left unmatched. The CDR3 loop is CASSPGTDNEQFF. The CDR3 nucleotides are TGCGCCAGCAGTCCCGGGACAGACAATGAGCAGTTCTTC.

The chain joins TRBV5-1 to TRBJ1-1; 7 nucleotides match TRBD1. Germline-derived CDR1 and CDR2 are SGHRS and YFSETQ. The ends lost 3 bases at V and 4 bases at J; junction bases unmatched: 9. This CDR3 has 15 amino acids. In nucleotides, the CDR3 is TGCGCCAGCAGCTGGGGGTACAGGGGAGGCACTGAAGCTTTCTTT. Protein: CASSWGYRGGTEAFF.